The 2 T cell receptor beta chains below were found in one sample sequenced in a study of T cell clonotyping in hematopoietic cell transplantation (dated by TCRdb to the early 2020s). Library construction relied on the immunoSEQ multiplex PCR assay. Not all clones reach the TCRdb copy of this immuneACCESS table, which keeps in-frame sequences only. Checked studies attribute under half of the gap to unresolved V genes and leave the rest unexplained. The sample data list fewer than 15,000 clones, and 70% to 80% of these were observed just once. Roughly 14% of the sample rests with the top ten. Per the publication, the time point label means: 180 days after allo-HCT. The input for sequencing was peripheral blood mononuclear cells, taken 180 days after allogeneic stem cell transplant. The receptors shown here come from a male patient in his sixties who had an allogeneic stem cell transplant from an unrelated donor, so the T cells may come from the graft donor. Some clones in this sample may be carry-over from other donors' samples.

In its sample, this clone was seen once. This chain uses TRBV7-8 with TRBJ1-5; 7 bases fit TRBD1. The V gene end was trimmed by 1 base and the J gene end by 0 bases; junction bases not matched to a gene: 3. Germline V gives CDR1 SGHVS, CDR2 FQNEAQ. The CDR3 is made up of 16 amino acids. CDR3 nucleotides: TGTGCCAGCAGCTTAGGGGGACAGCTTAGCAATCAGCCCCAGCATTTT. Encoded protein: CASSLGGQLSNQPQHF.

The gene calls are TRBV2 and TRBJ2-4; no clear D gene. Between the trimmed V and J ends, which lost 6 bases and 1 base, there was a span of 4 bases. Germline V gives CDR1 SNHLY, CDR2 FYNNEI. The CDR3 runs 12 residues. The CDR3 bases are TGTGCCAGCAGCATTGCCAAAAACATTCAGTACTTC. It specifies CASSIAKNIQYF.